This entry is about one T cell receptor (beta chain). Its antigen is as yet unknown. The sample comes from a study of vaccination and CD4 T cells after COVID-19. Study as a whole: Convalescent donors were composed of six males and four females, of whom two were Hispanic. Diagnosis preceded the drawing of post-COVID samples by a median 101 days (range 35 to 161). Typically, post-vaccine samples were obtained a median 72 days after dose two, within a range of 14 to 241. Study conclusions and caveats: Convalescent patients displayed spike mono-reactivity in 304 of 307 vaccine-specific clones.

Oncomine TCR Beta short-read sequencing was applied to DNA from cultured CD4+ T cells. One entry per CDR3 protein, called by TCRdb with MiXCR from the PCR reads. The data contain around 20,000 distinct CDR3 sequences, about 44% of them singletons. Treatment of the sample: roughly 10-day PBMC culture with coronavirus spike peptide pools or control peptides (ViraFEST assay). The germline V gene encodes CDR1 MDHEN and CDR2 SYDVKM. The CDR3 totals 15 residues. Trimming cost V 2 bases and J 0 bases, with 9 bases left between them. This TCR derives from a human donor who had recovered from COVID-19. J is TRBJ2-3 and V is TRBV28; D is ambiguous. The sample in question was CD4+ T cells from blood, cultured in vitro, obtained before SARS-CoV-2 vaccination. The CDR3 sequence is CASSLNLPSTDTQYF. The CDR3 region has the DNA TGTGCCAGCAGTTTAAACTTACCTAGCACAGATACGCAGTATTTT.